This entry is about one T cell receptor (beta chain). With 3 bases removed from V and 9 bases from J, the gap between germline ends came to 15 bases. Germline loops: CDR1 MDHEN, CDR2 SYDVKM. This CDR3 contains 14 residues. These data are taken from a study of blood T cell repertoires in COVID-19. Across the study: PBMCs, B-cell-depleted T cells, or T cells provided the cDNA or gDNA that made up the material.

Produced via immunoSEQ multiplex PCR; TCRdb's table is partial and in-frame only. Of around 390,000 clones listed, around nine tenths were seen once; the top ten hold roughly a tenth. The clonotype originates from a woman aged 45 to 65 who had recovered from COVID-19. This chain uses TRBV28 with TRBJ1-5; a possible D gene is TRBD1 (5 bases). Sequencing was carried out using PBMCs or T cells enriched from blood (not recorded which). The CDR3 here is CASSFYTGPGPQHF. In DNA form, the CDR3 reads TGTGCCAGCAGTTTCTACACAGGCCCGGGGCCCCAGCATTTT.